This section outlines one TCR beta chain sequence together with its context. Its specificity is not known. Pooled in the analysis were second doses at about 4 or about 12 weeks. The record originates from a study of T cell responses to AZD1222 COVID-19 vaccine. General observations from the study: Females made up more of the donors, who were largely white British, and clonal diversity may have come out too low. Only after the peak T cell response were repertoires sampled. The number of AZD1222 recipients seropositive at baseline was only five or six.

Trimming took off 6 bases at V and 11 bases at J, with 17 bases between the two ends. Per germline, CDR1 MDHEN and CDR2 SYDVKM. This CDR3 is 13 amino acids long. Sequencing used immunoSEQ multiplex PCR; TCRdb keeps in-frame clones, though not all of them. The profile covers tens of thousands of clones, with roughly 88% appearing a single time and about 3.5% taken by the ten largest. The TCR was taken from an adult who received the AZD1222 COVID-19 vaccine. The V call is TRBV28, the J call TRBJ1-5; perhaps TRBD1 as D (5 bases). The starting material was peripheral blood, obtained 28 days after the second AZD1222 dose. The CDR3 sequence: CASSPPGGVAQHF. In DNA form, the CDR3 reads TGTGCCAGCAGCCCCCCCGGAGGGGTGGCCCAGCATTTT.